This T cell receptor beta chain comes out of a study of control samples from healthy donors and cancer patients. Deletions cut 1 base from V and 7 bases from J, with 12 bases between. Germline lookup yields CDR1 SGHDT and CDR2 YYEEEE. This CDR3 is built from 13 residues. Measured with immunoSEQ multiplex PCR; TCRdb has only the in-frame clones, and not every one. The sample includes approximately 150,000 clones, over 90% of them seen just once. This sequence originates from a woman aged 25 to 39 in good health. Sequenced input: blood. This chain links TRBV5-6 with TRBJ2-7; no reliable D call. Here the CDR3 DNA reads TGTGCCAGCAGCTTGATAACTATGGGGGAGCAGTACTTC. Translating it yields CASSLITMGEQYF. Filled out from reference TRBV5-6 and TRBJ2-7, the complete variable domain reads DAGVTQSPTHLIKTRGQQVTLRCSPKSGHDTVSWYQQALGQGPQFIFQYYEEEERQRGNFPDRFSGHQFPNYSSELNVNALLLGDSALYLCASSLITMGEQYFGPGTRLTVT.